The T cell receptor (beta chain) described here comes from a study of technical replicates of blood from a few donors. Method: immunoSEQ multiplex PCR; TCRdb's copy keeps in-frame clones and lacks some. The table shows about 56,000 clones, with around 95% occurring only once. This clonotype was sampled from a human donor in good health. Some clones in this sample may be carry-over from other donors' samples. The sample was PBMCs.

Written as DNA, the CDR3 is TGTGCCAGCACCCCGGGACAGGGGGCGCGAGGGGCCAACGTCCTGACTTTC. Translation: CASTPGQGARGANVLTF. The V and J genes are TRBV2 and TRBJ2-6, with 12 bases lining up with TRBD1. CDR1 SNHLY and CDR2 FYNNEI come from the germline V gene. The V segment lost 7 bases and the J segment 4 bases; nucleotides outside the gene matches: 8. The CDR3 extends over 17 amino acids.